These T cell receptor beta chains were read from a single sample in a study of CD8 T cells in ankylosing spondylitis. Each CDR3 protein gets one entry after TCRdb re-called the 5' RACE reads with MiXCR. Here the sample spans 290,000 or so distinct CDR3 sequences, roughly 20% being singletons. What was sequenced was blood, either unsorted or a sorted T cell fraction (not recorded which). The receptors originated from a female donor with ankylosing spondylitis or in good health (not recorded which). CDR3s include the opening cysteine and the closing phenylalanine or tryptophan. A D gene is named only where the DNA matches it firmly. Clone sizes are given selectively: once, few, many, or a class where the clone is expanded.

V	D	size	J	DNA	CDR3
TRBV12-3/TRBV12-4	NA	many	TRBJ1-2	TGTGCCAGCAGTTTGAGTCCCGATGGCTACACCTTC	CASSLSPDGYTF
TRBV20-1	TRBD2	few	TRBJ2-7	TGCAGTGCTGCAACTAGCGGGAGTAACGACGAGCAGTACTTC	CSAATSGSNDEQYF
TRBV5-5	NA	few	TRBJ2-7	TGTGCCAGCAGCATACCGACGGCCGGAGAGCAGTACTTC	CASSIPTAGEQYF
TRBV7-9	TRBD2	few	TRBJ2-3	TGTGCCAGCAGTTATACTAGCGGTAGCACAGATACGCAGTATTTT	CASSYTSGSTDTQYF
TRBV12-3/TRBV12-4	NA	NA	TRBJ2-3	TGTGCCAGCAGTTTATCCGGGACACCATCTAGCACAGATACGCAGTATTTT	CASSLSGTPSSTDTQYF
TRBV20-1	NA	few	TRBJ2-7	TGCAGTGCTAGAGTTCCTAGACACTACGAGCAGTACTTC	CSARVPRHYEQYF
TRBV20-1	TRBD1	few	TRBJ2-7	TGCAGTGCCGAGCTAGGGACAGGATCTCTCGAGCAGTACTTC	CSAELGTGSLEQYF
TRBV29-1	NA	many	TRBJ1-1	TGCAGCGTTGAACTCCGGAACACTGAAGCTTTCTTT	CSVELRNTEAFF
TRBV6-2/TRBV6-3	NA	NA	TRBJ1-1	TGTGCCAGCGGTCAGGGAACTGAAGCTTTCTTT	CASGQGTEAFF
TRBV20-1	TRBD1	NA	TRBJ2-7	TGCAGTGCTAGGACACGCCGTACTCCGGGACAGGCCATTTACGAGCAGTACTTC	CSARTRRTPGQAIYEQYF
TRBV20-1	TRBD2	few	TRBJ2-1	TGCAGTGCCCTAGAGGGTAGCGGGACAATTAGGGAGCAGTTCTTC	CSALEGSGTIREQFF
TRBV5-1	NA	few	TRBJ2-7	TGCGCCAGCAGCCTAGTGACAGGGACTAACGAGCAGTACTTC	CASSLVTGTNEQYF
TRBV10-1	TRBD2	few	TRBJ2-3	TGCGCCAGCGGGACTTTAGCGGGATCTACGCAGTATTTT	CASGTLAGSTQYF
TRBV25-1	TRBD1	NA	TRBJ1-1	TGTGCCAGCAGTGAGTTGACAGGGGTGAACACTGAAGCTTTCTTT	CASSELTGVNTEAFF
TRBV28	TRBD2	NA	TRBJ2-1	TGTGCCAGCAGGAAAAGCATCCGGGGTAGCGGGAGGGTAAGCTCCTACAATGAGCAGTTCTTC	CASRKSIRGSGRVSSYNEQFF
TRBV19	NA	few	TRBJ1-4	TGTGCCAGTAGTATTGGAGCAACTAATGAAAAACTGTTTTTT	CASSIGATNEKLFF
TRBV20-1	NA	few	TRBJ1-1	TGCAGTGCTTCCCAAAGGGTTGGGGGCACTGAAGCTTTCTTT	CSASQRVGGTEAFF
TRBV5-1	NA	NA	TRBJ2-1	TGCGCCAGCAATCGGGAATCCTACAATGAGCAGTTCTTC	CASNRESYNEQFF
TRBV13	TRBD1	NA	TRBJ1-1	TGTGCCAGCAGCGGTCGTGGGACAGTGAACACTGAAGCTTTCTTT	CASSGRGTVNTEAFF
TRBV7-9	TRBD1	few	TRBJ2-5	TGTGCCAGCAGCAAACAGGGGACGTACCAAGAGACCCAGTACTTC	CASSKQGTYQETQYF
TRBV5-1	NA	NA	TRBJ1-2	TGCGCCAGCAGCTATCGTCCGAATTCAGGTTTGGGCTACACCTTC	CASSYRPNSGLGYTF
TRBV29-1	TRBD2	few	TRBJ2-1	TGCAGCGTTGAAGATCGATTCGGCGCCGGCGGGGGTCACTACAATGAGCAGTTCTTC	CSVEDRFGAGGGHYNEQFF
TRBV11-3	NA	NA	TRBJ1-6	TGTGCCAGCACTTACTCCTATAATTCACCCCTCCACTTT	CASTYSYNSPLHF
TRBV6-5	TRBD1	many	TRBJ1-1	TGTGCCAGTGGACAGGGGCCTGAAGCTTTCTTT	CASGQGPEAFF
TRBV19	NA	NA	TRBJ1-1	TGTGCCAGTAGTTACGGACATCGAGGCACTGAAGCTTTCTTT	CASSYGHRGTEAFF
TRBV6-1	NA	many	TRBJ1-1	TGTGCCAGCAGTCGGGAGACAGTGAACACTGAAGCTTTCTTT	CASSRETVNTEAFF
TRBV20-1	TRBD2	few	TRBJ2-7	TGCAGTGCTAGTGAAGCGGGACCGATCTCCTACGAGCAGTACTTC	CSASEAGPISYEQYF
TRBV9	NA	few	TRBJ1-1	TGTGCCAGCAGCGTAGAAGGGAACACTGAAGCTTTCTTT	CASSVEGNTEAFF
TRBV11-2	NA	NA	TRBJ2-7	TGTGCCAGCAGCTTATCCGGGTCCCTCTACGAGCAGTACTTC	CASSLSGSLYEQYF
TRBV20-1	TRBD1	few	TRBJ1-4	TGCAGTGCCCTCTGGCAGGGGGTCGAAAAACTGTTTTTT	CSALWQGVEKLFF
TRBV12-3/TRBV12-4	NA	NA	TRBJ2-1	TGTGCCAGCAGTTTAGATGCGAGTAGGCAGTTCTTC	CASSLDASRQFF
TRBV20-1	NA	NA	TRBJ2-3	TGCAGTGCTCACCTCGCCACCTTAGGGGCCACAGATACGCAGTATTTT	CSAHLATLGATDTQYF
TRBV4-3	TRBD2	NA	TRBJ2-7	TGCGCCAGCAGCCAGGGACTAGCGGGAGGGAGCGAGCAGTACTTC	CASSQGLAGGSEQYF
TRBV10-3	NA	NA	TRBJ2-3	TGTGCCATCAGTGAAGGAGGCAGGTTCACAGATACGCAGTATTTT	CAISEGGRFTDTQYF
TRBV2	NA	NA	TRBJ2-7	TGTGCCAGCCACAGGGTAGGCTACGAGCAGTACTTC	CASHRVGYEQYF
TRBV29-1	TRBD2	many	TRBJ2-2	TGCAGCGGCCGGGGAGGGACGGACACCGGGGAGCTGTTTTTT	CSGRGGTDTGELFF
TRBV10-3	TRBD1	few	TRBJ2-6	TGTGCCATCAGTGCGGGGACAGGAGATTCGGGGGCCAACGTCCTGACTTTC	CAISAGTGDSGANVLTF
TRBV25-1	NA	NA	TRBJ1-2	TGTGCCAGCAGTGTCCAAGGGTATGATGGCTACACCTTC	CASSVQGYDGYTF
TRBV11-3	TRBD2	NA	TRBJ2-1	TGTGCCAGCAGCTTACTGGCGGGAGGGCCGGAGGAGCAGTTCTTC	CASSLLAGGPEEQFF
TRBV6-1	TRBD1	many	TRBJ1-2	TGTGCCAGCAGATTTCCGGGACAGGCTGGCTACACCTTC	CASRFPGQAGYTF
TRBV27	TRBD2	NA	TRBJ2-7	TGTGCCAGCAGTTTGACTCGGCTAGCGGGCGAGCAGTACTTC	CASSLTRLAGEQYF
TRBV2	TRBD1	few	TRBJ2-1	TGTGCCAACCAACCTGGACAGGGGTACAATGAGCAGTTCTTC	CANQPGQGYNEQFF
TRBV7-9	TRBD2	NA	TRBJ2-7	TGTGCCAGCAGCTCCAGCGGGAGCCCCCGAAGAGAGCAGTACTTC	CASSSSGSPRREQYF
TRBV9	TRBD1	NA	TRBJ1-6	TGTGCCAGCAGCGTAGGGACAGGTAGTTCACCCCTCCACTTT	CASSVGTGSSPLHF
TRBV12-3/TRBV12-4	NA	NA	TRBJ2-1	TGTGCCAGCAGTGGTAGCGGACAGTTTTACAATGAGCAGTTCTTC	CASSGSGQFYNEQFF
TRBV20-1	TRBD1	many	TRBJ1-6	TGCAGTGCTAGACGACAGGGAGGCCAGTCACCCCTCCACTTT	CSARRQGGQSPLHF